This TCR beta chain was observed in a study of blood T cells in healthy people across ages. Overall study findings and caveats: Diversity estimates drawn from one million T cells were deemed underestimates. Observed TCR beta diversity per million T cells went down as age went up. This fall followed a roughly linear course with age. Nothing was known about donor CMV status, and this possibly confounded expanded clonotype changes.

Alongside a J-beta primer mix, a sample-barcoded 5' primer served in a second PCR lasting about 7 to 12 cycles. TCRdb called the 5' RACE reads again in MiXCR, with one record for every CDR3 protein. Of around 800,000 distinct CDR3 sequences listed, about 53% are singletons. This clonotype was observed a few times. Its antigen is not known. Healthy Caucasian individuals from Russia aged about 6 to 100 served as donors. Sequencing input: blood. The TCR comes from a man at least 80 years old in good health.

CDR3 protein: CASSSATGGYAYF. DNA for the CDR3: TGCGCCAGCAGCAGCGCTACTGGGGGATACGCGTATTTT. The chain couples TRBV5-1 to TRBJ2-3, with D perhaps matching TRBD1 or TRBD2 (5 bases each). The length of the CDR3 is 13 residues. Germline V lookup: CDR1 SGHRS, CDR2 YFSETQ. V dropped 4 bases and J dropped 14 bases, with 20 bases sitting between them.